This TCR beta chain came from a study of blood T cell repertoires in COVID-19. Overall study context: The United States, Italy and Spain were the sources of the acute and convalescent COVID-19 samples. Sources were T cells, B-cell-depleted T cells, or PBMCs; the material itself was cDNA or gDNA.

As handled by the study authors: Reference gene primer amplification in the assay estimated nucleated cell counts. Clones were sequenced by immunoSEQ multiplex PCR, and TCRdb holds only the in-frame ones, with some missing. The V and J calls and clone size come from that table; D and trimming were worked out from the DNA. The sample holds approximately 140,000 clones, about 89% seen once. The length of the CDR3 is 15 residues. Germline loops: CDR1 SGHRS, CDR2 YFSETQ. V shed 5 bases, J shed 2 bases, and the junction held 8 bases outside the gene matches. This clonotype was obtained from a man aged 50 to 59 with active or convalescent COVID-19. Sequenced sample: peripheral blood. This chain links TRBV5-1 with TRBJ2-3; 7 nucleotides align to TRBD2. The CDR3 DNA reads as TGCGCCAGCAGAGATCAGCGGGACGTCACAGATACGCAGTATTTT. Translating it yields CASRDQRDVTDTQYF. Using reference TRBV5-1 and TRBJ2-3 for the parts outside the CDR3, the full variable domain is KAGVTQTPRYLIKTRGQQVTLSCSPISGHRSVSWYQQTPGQGLQFLFEYFSETQRNKGNFPGRFSGRQFSNSRSEMNVSTLELGDSALYLCASRDQRDVTDTQYFGPGTRLTVL.